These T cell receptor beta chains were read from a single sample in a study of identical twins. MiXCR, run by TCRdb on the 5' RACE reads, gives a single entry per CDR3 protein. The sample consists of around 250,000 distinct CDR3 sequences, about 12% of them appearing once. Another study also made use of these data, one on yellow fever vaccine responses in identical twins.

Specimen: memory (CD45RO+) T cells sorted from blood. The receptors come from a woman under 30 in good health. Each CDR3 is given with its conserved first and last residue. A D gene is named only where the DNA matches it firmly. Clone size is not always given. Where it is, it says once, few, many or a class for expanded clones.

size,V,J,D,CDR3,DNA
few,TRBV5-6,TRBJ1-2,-,CASSLVAARASGGYTF,TGTGCCAGCAGCTTGGTAGCGGCCAGGGCCTCGGGTGGCTACACCTTC
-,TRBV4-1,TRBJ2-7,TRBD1,CASSHRQGYYEQYF,TGCGCCAGCAGCCATAGACAGGGGTACTACGAGCAGTACTTC
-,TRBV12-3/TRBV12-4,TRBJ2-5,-,CASSPSGRGYQETQYF,TGTGCCAGCAGTCCCTCGGGTAGGGGGTACCAAGAGACCCAGTACTTC
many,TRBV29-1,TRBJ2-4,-,CSVDSGGTDIQYF,TGCAGCGTTGATTCAGGAGGCACGGACATTCAGTACTTC
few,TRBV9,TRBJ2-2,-,CASSGEGGTGELFF,TGTGCCAGCAGCGGGGAGGGGGGCACCGGGGAGCTGTTTTTT
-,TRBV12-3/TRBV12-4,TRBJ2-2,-,CASSLGRGATGELFF,TGTGCCAGCAGTCTGGGTAGGGGGGCCACCGGGGAGCTGTTTTTT
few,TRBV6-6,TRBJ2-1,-,CASSYLGYNEQFF,TGTGCCAGCAGTTACCTTGGCTACAATGAGCAGTTCTTC
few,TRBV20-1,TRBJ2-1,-,CSATQPGLYNEQFF,TGCAGTGCTACCCAACCGGGACTGTACAATGAGCAGTTCTTC
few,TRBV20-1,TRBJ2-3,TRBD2,CSARVDFASGRVGTDTQYF,TGCAGTGCTAGAGTCGATTTTGCTAGCGGGAGAGTTGGCACAGATACGCAGTATTTT
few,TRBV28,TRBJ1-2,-,CASSLGPRGARGYTF,TGTGCCAGCAGTTTAGGCCCCCGGGGGGCTAGGGGCTACACCTTC
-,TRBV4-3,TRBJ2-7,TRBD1,CASSRGQGGEQYF,TGCGCCAGCAGCCGCGGACAGGGTGGCGAGCAGTACTTC
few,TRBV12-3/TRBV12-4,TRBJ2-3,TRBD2,CASSWGGVQYF,TGTGCCAGCAGTTGGGGGGGAGTGCAGTATTTT
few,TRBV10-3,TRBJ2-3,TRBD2,CAISETSGGARDTQYF,TGTGCCATCAGTGAGACTAGCGGGGGGGCAAGAGATACGCAGTATTTT
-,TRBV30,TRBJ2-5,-,CAWSVGELSRGETQYF,TGTGCCTGGAGTGTTGGGGAACTGTCAAGAGGAGAGACCCAGTACTTC
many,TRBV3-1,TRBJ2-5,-,CASSQKGSGRQETQYF,TGTGCCAGCAGCCAGAAAGGGTCAGGGCGCCAAGAGACCCAGTACTTC
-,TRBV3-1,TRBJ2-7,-,CASSQGHPYEQYF,TGTGCCAGCAGCCAAGGACATCCCTACGAGCAGTACTTC
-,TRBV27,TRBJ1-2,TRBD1,CASSSLLGQGNYGYTF,TGTGCCAGCAGTTCACTTTTGGGACAGGGAAACTATGGCTACACCTTC
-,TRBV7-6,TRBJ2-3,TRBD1,CASSSYQGANTDTQYF,TGTGCCAGCAGCTCCTATCAGGGGGCCAACACAGATACGCAGTATTTT
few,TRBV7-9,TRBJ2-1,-,CASSLRVAAGKGNEQFF,TGTGCCAGCAGCTTAAGGGTAGCGGCAGGGAAGGGGAATGAGCAGTTCTTC
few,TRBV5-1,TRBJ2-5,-,CASKLANQETQYF,TGCGCCAGCAAACTGGCGAACCAAGAGACCCAGTACTTC
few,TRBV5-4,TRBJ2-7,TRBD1,CASSPGQDSYEQYF,TGTGCCAGCAGCCCTGGACAGGATTCCTACGAGCAGTACTTC
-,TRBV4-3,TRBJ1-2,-,CASSRTKEYGYTF,TGCGCCAGCAGCCGGACAAAAGAGTATGGCTACACCTTC
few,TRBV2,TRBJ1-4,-,CASSDLGLGLSELFF,TGTGCCAGCAGTGATCTGGGGCTAGGGTTATCGGAACTGTTTTTT
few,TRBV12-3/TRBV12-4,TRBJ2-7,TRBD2,CASSPGGGPYEQYF,TGTGCCAGCAGTCCCGGGGGAGGGCCCTACGAGCAGTACTTC
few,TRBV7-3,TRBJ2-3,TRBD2,CASSQSAGGGSDTQYF,TGTGCCAGCAGCCAGAGCGCGGGGGGCGGCTCAGATACGCAGTATTTT
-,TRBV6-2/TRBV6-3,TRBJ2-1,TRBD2,CASAWGLATPGSYNEQFF,TGTGCCAGCGCTTGGGGACTAGCGACGCCGGGGTCCTACAATGAGCAGTTCTTC
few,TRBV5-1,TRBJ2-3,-,CASHPGGGQGADTQYF,TGCGCCAGCCACCCTGGGGGGGGCCAGGGGGCAGATACGCAGTATTTT
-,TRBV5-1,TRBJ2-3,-,CASSLVGLDTQYF,TGCGCCAGCAGCTTGGTCGGGCTAGATACGCAGTATTTT
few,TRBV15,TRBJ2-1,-,CATKGGYEQFF,TGTGCCACCAAGGGGGGGTATGAGCAGTTCTTC
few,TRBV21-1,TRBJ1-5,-,CASSKGDGLKPQHF,TGTGCCAGCAGCAAAGGTGACGGTCTCAAGCCCCAGCATTTT
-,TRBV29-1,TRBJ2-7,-,CSVEPPQGRPLTFYEQYF,TGCAGCGTTGAACCCCCCCAGGGGCGCCCTCTCACCTTCTACGAGCAGTACTTC
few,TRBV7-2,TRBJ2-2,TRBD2,CASSLGGLAGRTGELFF,TGTGCCAGCAGCTTGGGGGGACTAGCGGGAAGGACCGGGGAGCTGTTTTTT
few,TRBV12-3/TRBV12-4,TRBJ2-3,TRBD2,CASSLISSGRAGQYF,TGTGCCAGCAGTTTAATCTCTAGCGGGAGGGCCGGGCAGTATTTT
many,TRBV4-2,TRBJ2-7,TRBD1,CASSPPGTGKYEQYF,TGTGCCAGCAGCCCGCCCGGGACAGGAAAGTACGAGCAGTACTTC
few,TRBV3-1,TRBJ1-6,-,CASSHPGRGNSPLHF,TGTGCCAGCAGCCACCCGGGACGGGGTAATTCACCCCTCCACTTT
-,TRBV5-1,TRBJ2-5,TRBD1,CASSLARQGWETQYF,TGCGCCAGCAGCTTGGCCCGACAGGGGTGGGAGACCCAGTACTTC
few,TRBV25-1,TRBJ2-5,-,CASSEFHREETQYF,TGTGCCAGCAGTGAATTTCACAGAGAAGAGACCCAGTACTTC
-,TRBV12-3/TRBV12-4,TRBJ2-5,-,CASSNRGGETQYF,TGTGCCAGCAGTAACAGGGGAGGCGAGACCCAGTACTTC
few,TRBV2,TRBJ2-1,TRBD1,CAGGTGFNEQFF,TGTGCCGGCGGGACAGGGTTCAATGAGCAGTTCTTC
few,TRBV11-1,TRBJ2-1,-,CASSSLVARLLSHNEQFF,TGTGCCAGCAGCTCGTTAGTAGCCAGACTTTTATCCCACAATGAGCAGTTCTTC
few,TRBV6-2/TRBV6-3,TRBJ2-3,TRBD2,CASSTPGLVTDTQYF,TGTGCCAGCAGTACACCGGGACTAGTAACAGATACGCAGTATTTT
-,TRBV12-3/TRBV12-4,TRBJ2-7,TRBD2,CASRGGSYEQYF,TGTGCCAGCAGGGGGGGGTCCTACGAGCAGTACTTC
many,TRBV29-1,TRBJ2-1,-,CSVVGDPFYNEQFF,TGCAGCGTTGTAGGGGACCCTTTCTACAATGAGCAGTTCTTC
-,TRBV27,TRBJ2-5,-,CASSLWGRDQETQYF,TGTGCCAGCAGTTTATGGGGGCGGGACCAAGAGACCCAGTACTTC
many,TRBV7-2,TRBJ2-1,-,CASSLAMGEQFF,TGTGCCAGCAGCTTAGCGATGGGGGAGCAGTTCTTC
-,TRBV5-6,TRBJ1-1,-,CASSRRTERNTEAFF,TGTGCCAGCAGCCGGAGGACTGAAAGGAACACTGAAGCTTTCTTT
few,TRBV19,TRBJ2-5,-,CASSIRERAEKETQYF,TGTGCCAGTAGTATAAGAGAACGGGCGGAAAAAGAGACCCAGTACTTC
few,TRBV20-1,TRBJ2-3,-,CSARMGARLDTDTQYF,TGCAGTGCTAGAATGGGGGCGCGGCTAGACACAGATACGCAGTATTTT
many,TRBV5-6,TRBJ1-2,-,CASSLVYRNYGYTF,TGTGCCAGCAGCTTGGTTTACAGGAATTATGGCTACACCTTC
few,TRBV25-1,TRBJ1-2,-,CASSDVGAASKSYGYTF,TGTGCCAGCAGTGACGTGGGGGCAGCTTCGAAGAGTTATGGCTACACCTTC
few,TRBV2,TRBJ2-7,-,CASSEWIYEQYF,TGTGCCAGCAGTGAGTGGATCTACGAGCAGTACTTC
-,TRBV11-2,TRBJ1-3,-,CASSLGTVTSGNTIYF,TGTGCCAGCAGCTTAGGGACAGTGACCTCTGGAAACACCATATATTTT
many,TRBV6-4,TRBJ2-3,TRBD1,CASSDGTGGADTQYF,TGTGCCAGCAGTGACGGGACAGGGGGCGCAGATACGCAGTATTTT